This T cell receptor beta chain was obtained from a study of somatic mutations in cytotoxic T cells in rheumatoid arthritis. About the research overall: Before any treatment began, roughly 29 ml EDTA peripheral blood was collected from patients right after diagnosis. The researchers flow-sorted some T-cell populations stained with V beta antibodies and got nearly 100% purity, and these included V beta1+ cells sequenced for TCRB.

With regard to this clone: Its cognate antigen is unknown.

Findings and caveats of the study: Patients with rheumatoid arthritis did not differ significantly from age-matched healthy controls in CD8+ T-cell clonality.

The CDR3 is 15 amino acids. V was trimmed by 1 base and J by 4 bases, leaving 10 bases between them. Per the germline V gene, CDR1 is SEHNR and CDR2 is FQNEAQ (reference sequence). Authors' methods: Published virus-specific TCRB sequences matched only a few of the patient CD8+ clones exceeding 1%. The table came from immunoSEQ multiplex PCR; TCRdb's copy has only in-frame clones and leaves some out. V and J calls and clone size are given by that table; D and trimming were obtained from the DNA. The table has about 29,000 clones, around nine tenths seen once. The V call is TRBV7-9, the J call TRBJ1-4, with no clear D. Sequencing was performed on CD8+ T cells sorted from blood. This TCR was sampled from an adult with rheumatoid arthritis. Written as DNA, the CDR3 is TGTGCCAGCAGCTTAGGTTCCAGCCTTAATGAAAAACTGTTTTTT. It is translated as CASSLGSSLNEKLFF.